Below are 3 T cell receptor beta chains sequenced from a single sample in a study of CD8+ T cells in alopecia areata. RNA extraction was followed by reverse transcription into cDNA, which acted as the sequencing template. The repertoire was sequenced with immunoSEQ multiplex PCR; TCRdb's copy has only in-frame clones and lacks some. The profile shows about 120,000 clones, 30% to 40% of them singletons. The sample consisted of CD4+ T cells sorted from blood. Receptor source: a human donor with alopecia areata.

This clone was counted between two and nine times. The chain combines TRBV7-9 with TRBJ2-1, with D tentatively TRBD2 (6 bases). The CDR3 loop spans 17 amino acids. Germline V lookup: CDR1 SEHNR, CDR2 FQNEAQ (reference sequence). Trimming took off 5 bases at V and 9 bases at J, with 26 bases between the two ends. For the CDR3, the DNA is TGTGCCAGCAGCCCTCTATTGGGGGATGGGGGAGGCGGTGAGCAGTTCTTC. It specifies CASSPLLGDGGGGEQFF. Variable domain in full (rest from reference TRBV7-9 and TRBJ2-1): DTGVSQNPRHKITKRGQNVTFRCDPISEHNRLYWYRQTLGQGPEFLTYFQNEAQLEKSRLLSDRFSAERPKGSFSTLEIQRTEQGDSAMYLCASSPLLGDGGGGEQFFGPGTRLTVL.

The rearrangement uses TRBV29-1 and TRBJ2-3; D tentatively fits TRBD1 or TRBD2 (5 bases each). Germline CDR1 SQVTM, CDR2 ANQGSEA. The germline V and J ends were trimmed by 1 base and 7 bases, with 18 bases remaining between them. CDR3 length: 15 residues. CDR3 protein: CSVEGLAEGTHTQYF. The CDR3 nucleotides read TGCAGCGTTGAAGGGTTGGCGGAAGGGACGCATACGCAGTATTTT.

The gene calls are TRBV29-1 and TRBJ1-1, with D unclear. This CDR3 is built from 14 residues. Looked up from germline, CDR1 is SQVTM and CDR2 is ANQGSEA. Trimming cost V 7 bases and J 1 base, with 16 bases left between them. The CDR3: CSGKPGSENTEAFF. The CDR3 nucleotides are TGCAGCGGGAAACCGGGCTCGGAGAACACTGAAGCTTTCTTT. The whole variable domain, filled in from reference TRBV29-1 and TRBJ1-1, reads SAVISQKPSRDICQRGTSLTIQCQVDSQVTMMFWYRQQPGQSLTLIATANQGSEATYESGFVIDKFPISRPNLTFSTLTVSNMSPEDSSIYLCSGKPGSENTEAFFGQGTRLTVV.